This T cell receptor beta chain was obtained from a study of T cells in tuberculosis. Study summary: IGRA-negative adolescents, IGRA-positive adolescents with latent tuberculosis and adults with active tuberculosis formed this South African cohort. Broader study findings: Selection depended on which cryopreserved specimens were available. A GMM-specific repertoire classifier reached 75% to 90% accuracy, AUROC approximately 0.9.

There are a few counts of this clone. Antigen specificity is unknown. The assay was immunoSEQ multiplex PCR, and TCRdb's table has in-frame clones only and misses some. The table has 25,000 to 40,000 clones, around 92% seen once; the top ten hold 6.5% to 9.5%. Each clinical donor contributed on average roughly 92,000 T cells from unsorted cryopreserved PBMC. V lost 7 bases and J lost 1, with 16 bases in between. CDR1 and CDR2 (germline): GTSNPN, SVGIG (reference sequence). The CDR3 has 14 residues. Sequenced sample: PBMCs. The rearrangement links TRBV30 to TRBJ1-1, with D unresolved. This receptor was taken from a donor between 10 and 35 years old with latent tuberculosis or without tuberculosis infection. Some clones in this sample may be carry-over from other donors' samples. The DNA of the CDR3 is TGTGCCTTTAAGTTTCAGGCGACGAACACTGAAGCTTTCTTT. It encodes CAFKFQATNTEAFF.